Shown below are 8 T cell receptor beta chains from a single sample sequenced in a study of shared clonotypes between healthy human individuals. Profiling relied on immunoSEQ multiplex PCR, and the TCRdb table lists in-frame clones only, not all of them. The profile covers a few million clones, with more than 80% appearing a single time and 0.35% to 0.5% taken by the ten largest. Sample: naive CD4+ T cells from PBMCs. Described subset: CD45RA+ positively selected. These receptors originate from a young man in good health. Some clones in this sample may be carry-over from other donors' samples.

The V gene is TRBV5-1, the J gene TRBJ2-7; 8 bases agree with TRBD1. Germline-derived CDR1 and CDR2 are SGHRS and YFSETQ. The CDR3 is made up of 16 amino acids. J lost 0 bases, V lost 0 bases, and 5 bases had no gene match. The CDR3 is CASSLVGTGSSYEQYF. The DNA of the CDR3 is TGCGCCAGCAGCTTGGTCGGGACAGGAAGCTCCTACGAGCAGTACTTC.

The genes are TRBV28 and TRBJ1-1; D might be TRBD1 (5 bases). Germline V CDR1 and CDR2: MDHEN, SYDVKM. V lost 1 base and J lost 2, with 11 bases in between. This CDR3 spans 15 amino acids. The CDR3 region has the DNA TGTGCCAGCAGTTTATTTGGCAGGGTCAACACTGAAGCTTTCTTT. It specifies CASSLFGRVNTEAFF.

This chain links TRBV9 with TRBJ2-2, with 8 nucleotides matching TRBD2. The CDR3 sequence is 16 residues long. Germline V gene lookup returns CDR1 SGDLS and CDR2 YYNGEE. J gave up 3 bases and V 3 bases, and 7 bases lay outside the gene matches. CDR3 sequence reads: CASSDRAGADTGELFF. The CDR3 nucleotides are TGTGCCAGCAGCGATAGAGCGGGAGCCGACACCGGGGAGCTGTTTTTT.

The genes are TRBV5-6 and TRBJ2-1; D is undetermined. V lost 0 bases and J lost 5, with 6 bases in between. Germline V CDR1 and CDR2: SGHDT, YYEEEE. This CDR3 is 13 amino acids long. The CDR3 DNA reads TGTGCCAGCAGCTTGGTGCCGAACAATGAGCAGTTCTTC. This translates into CASSLVPNNEQFF.

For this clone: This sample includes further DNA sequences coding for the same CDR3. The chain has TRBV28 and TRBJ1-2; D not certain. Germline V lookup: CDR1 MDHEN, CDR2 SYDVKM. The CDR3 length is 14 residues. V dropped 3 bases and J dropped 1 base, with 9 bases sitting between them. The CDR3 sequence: CASSFGGSNYGYTF. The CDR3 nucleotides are TGTGCCAGCAGTTTCGGAGGCAGTAACTATGGCTACACCTTC.

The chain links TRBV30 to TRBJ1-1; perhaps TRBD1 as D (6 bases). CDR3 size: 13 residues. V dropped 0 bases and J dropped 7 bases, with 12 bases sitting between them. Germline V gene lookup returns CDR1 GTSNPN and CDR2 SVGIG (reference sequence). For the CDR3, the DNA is TGTGCCTGGAGTGTAAAAGGGGGTGATGAAGCTTTCTTT. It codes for CAWSVKGGDEAFF.

Here the CDR3 reads CATSWRQGSNEQYF. For the CDR3, the DNA is TGTGCCACCAGCTGGAGACAGGGCTCAAACGAGCAGTACTTC. The V gene is TRBV15, the J gene TRBJ2-7; 7 nucleotides line up with TRBD1. The germline V gene encodes CDR1 LNHNV and CDR2 YYDKDF (reference sequence). J lost 5 bases, V lost 5 bases, and 9 bases had no gene match. The CDR3 spans 14 residues.

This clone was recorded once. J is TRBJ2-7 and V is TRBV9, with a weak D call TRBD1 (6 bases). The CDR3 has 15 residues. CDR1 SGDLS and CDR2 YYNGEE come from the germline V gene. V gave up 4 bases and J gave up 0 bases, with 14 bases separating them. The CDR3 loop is CASSSYGTYSYEQYF. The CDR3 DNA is TGTGCCAGCAGCTCTTATGGGACATACTCCTACGAGCAGTACTTC.